Listed below are T cell receptor beta chains from one sample, sequenced in a study of T cells in Graves' hyperthyroidism and ophthalmopathy. Via MiXCR, TCRdb re-called the multiplex PCR reads, giving one row per CDR3 protein. The sample shows 800,000 or so distinct CDR3 sequences, 35% to 45% of them seen only once. The sequenced sample consisted of blood. The receptors shown here come from a man aged 18 to 30 with Graves' hyperthyroidism. The CDR3 runs from the conserved cysteine through the conserved F or W. D genes are given only for firm matches. Some rows have no size entry. The others give once, few or many, or a class for an expanded clone.

size: -
J: TRBJ1-1
D: TRBD1
V: TRBV2
DNA: TGTGCCAGCAGTGCCCGACAGGGGCTTAAGGAAGCTTTCTTT
CDR3: CASSARQGLKEAFF

size: few
J: TRBJ2-5
D: -
V: TRBV4-3
DNA: TGCGCCAGCAGCCAAGATTGGGGGCTGGGAGAGACCCAGTACTTC
CDR3: CASSQDWGLGETQYF

size: -
J: TRBJ2-6
D: TRBD2
V: TRBV25-1
DNA: TGTGCCAGCAGCGTTCGGGAGGAGGCCGGGGCCAACGTCCTGACTTTC
CDR3: CASSVREEAGANVLTF

size: many
J: TRBJ1-1
D: -
V: TRBV7-9
DNA: TGTGCCAGCAGCTTATCTGGGGGTTCTACTGAAGCTTTCTTT
CDR3: CASSLSGGSTEAFF

size: few
J: TRBJ1-4
D: TRBD1
V: TRBV9
DNA: TGTGCCAGCAGTGATGGACAGGCGACGACTAATGAAAAACTGTTTTTT
CDR3: CASSDGQATTNEKLFF

size: -
J: TRBJ2-7
D: TRBD2
V: TRBV2
DNA: TGTGCCAGCCGCCGGACTAGCGGGGCGGCCTACGAGCAGTACTTC
CDR3: CASRRTSGAAYEQYF

size: -
J: TRBJ2-7
D: -
V: TRBV7-8
DNA: TGTGCCAGCAGCCCGTGGACTCGATTCTCCTACGAGCAGTACTTC
CDR3: CASSPWTRFSYEQYF

size: -
J: TRBJ2-7
D: -
V: TRBV25-1
DNA: TGTGCCAGTAGTTCCTGGGACAACTCCTACGAGCAGTACTTC
CDR3: CASSSWDNSYEQYF

size: -
J: TRBJ1-5
D: -
V: TRBV10-3
DNA: TGTGCCAGCAGGGCCTACATTAATCAGCCCCAGCATTTT
CDR3: CASRAYINQPQHF

size: -
J: TRBJ2-5
D: -
V: TRBV7-9
DNA: TGCGCCAGCTGGGGGACGGAACAAGAGACCCAGTACTTC
CDR3: CASWGTEQETQYF

size: few
J: TRBJ2-7
D: -
V: TRBV2
DNA: TGTGCCAGCAGTGAAGATCGTCCCCAGGGAGTGGACGAGCAGTACTTC
CDR3: CASSEDRPQGVDEQYF

size: -
J: TRBJ1-5
D: -
V: TRBV20-1
DNA: TGCAGTGCTAGAGGTCAGGGAGGGACGAATCAGCCCCAGCATTTT
CDR3: CSARGQGGTNQPQHF

size: many
J: TRBJ2-7
D: -
V: TRBV7-6
DNA: TGTGCCACCACGCCGAAGGGGGGAGGCGAGCAGTACTTC
CDR3: CATTPKGGGEQYF

size: few
J: TRBJ1-3
D: -
V: TRBV5-6
DNA: TGTGCCAGCACCGGCTTTGTCGGACTCTCTGGAAACACCATATATTTT
CDR3: CASTGFVGLSGNTIYF

size: many
J: TRBJ2-7
D: -
V: TRBV7-2
DNA: TGTGCCAGCAGCTTGGGCCTTTTCCCCTACGAGCAGTACTTC
CDR3: CASSLGLFPYEQYF

size: -
J: TRBJ1-4
D: -
V: TRBV11-3
DNA: TGTGCCAGCAGCAATAGGGGCCTCCGTGGGGAAGCTGGGGATGAAAAACTGTTTTTT
CDR3: CASSNRGLRGEAGDEKLFF

size: -
J: TRBJ2-5
D: TRBD1
V: TRBV29-1
DNA: TGCAGCGATCCGACAGGGGGCGAGTACCAAGAGACCCAGTACTTC
CDR3: CSDPTGGEYQETQYF

size: many
J: TRBJ1-3
D: -
V: TRBV7-9
DNA: TGTGCCAGCAGCTTGGCCCATACCACTGGAAACACCATATATTTT
CDR3: CASSLAHTTGNTIYF

size: -
J: TRBJ1-4
D: -
V: TRBV20-1
DNA: TGCAGTCCTAGGGTGTACCCCAGGGGCGAAGCTAATGAAAAACTGTTTTTT
CDR3: CSPRVYPRGEANEKLFF

size: few
J: TRBJ1-4
D: -
V: TRBV7-9
DNA: TGTGCCAGCAGCACTCGGAGGGGGGTTTCTAATGAAAAACTGTTTTTT
CDR3: CASSTRRGVSNEKLFF

size: -
J: TRBJ1-1
D: -
V: TRBV7-9
DNA: TGTGCCAGCAGGGGGGGCGATCGACGGAACACTGAAGCTTTCTTT
CDR3: CASRGGDRRNTEAFF

size: -
J: TRBJ2-7
D: TRBD2
V: TRBV10-3
DNA: TGTGCCAGCAGTCCCCGGGGGGAAGAGCAGTACTTC
CDR3: CASSPRGEEQYF

size: once
J: TRBJ2-7
D: TRBD2
V: TRBV29-1
DNA: TGCAGCGTGGGACTAGCGGGCGCCTACTACGAGCAGTACTTC
CDR3: CSVGLAGAYYEQYF

size: -
J: TRBJ2-5
D: TRBD2
V: TRBV7-7
DNA: TGTGCTAGCAGCCCAAAGGGCGGGGGATTTCGGGAGACCCAGTACTTC
CDR3: CASSPKGGGFRETQYF

size: -
J: TRBJ2-5
D: TRBD1
V: TRBV29-1
DNA: TGCAGCGTTACGACAGGGGGCGGGGGGCAGCCCCAGTACTTC
CDR3: CSVTTGGGGQPQYF

size: -
J: TRBJ1-4
D: -
V: TRBV12-3/TRBV12-4
DNA: TGTGCCAGCAGTTTCTGGACCTCTAAAACGGATGAAAAACTGTTTTTT
CDR3: CASSFWTSKTDEKLFF

size: -
J: TRBJ2-7
D: -
V: TRBV7-8
DNA: TGTGCCAGCAGTCAAAGCCCCGGGATCCGCGAGCAGTACTTC
CDR3: CASSQSPGIREQYF

size: -
J: TRBJ1-1
D: -
V: TRBV11-2
DNA: TGTGCCAGCAGCCTTTGGACAATCGGGGGTGAAGCTTTCTTT
CDR3: CASSLWTIGGEAFF

size: few
J: TRBJ1-2
D: -
V: TRBV12-3/TRBV12-4
DNA: TGTGCCAGCAGTACCGTGAAGAGTCCAGGCTACACCTTC
CDR3: CASSTVKSPGYTF

size: few
J: TRBJ2-5
D: -
V: TRBV25-1
DNA: TGTGCCAGCGGGGGGGGACAGGTGATCCAAGAGACCCAGTACTTC
CDR3: CASGGGQVIQETQYF

size: -
J: TRBJ1-1
D: -
V: TRBV29-1
DNA: TGCAGCGTTGATCAAGGGGCGTGGGGCACTGAAGCTTTCTTT
CDR3: CSVDQGAWGTEAFF

size: -
J: TRBJ2-5
D: TRBD2
V: TRBV12-3/TRBV12-4
DNA: TGTGCCAGCAGTTTACCCTCGGGACTAAAGTACTTC
CDR3: CASSLPSGLKYF

size: many
J: TRBJ2-5
D: TRBD2
V: TRBV19
DNA: TGTGCCAGTAGTCCTAGCGGGGGGTCCCAGGAGACCCAGTACTTC
CDR3: CASSPSGGSQETQYF

size: -
J: TRBJ1-2
D: -
V: TRBV6-5
DNA: TGTGCCAGCAGTAGTTCCGGGACCGCGATTTATGGCTACACCTTC
CDR3: CASSSSGTAIYGYTF

size: -
J: TRBJ2-5
D: -
V: TRBV2
DNA: TGTGCCAGCACGCAGGGGAGCGAGTACTTC
CDR3: CASTQGSEYF

size: -
J: TRBJ1-1
D: -
V: TRBV7-2
DNA: TGTGCCAGCAGCCCCGGGGTCTTCAACACTGAAGCTTTCTTT
CDR3: CASSPGVFNTEAFF

size: once
J: TRBJ1-1
D: TRBD1
V: TRBV9
DNA: TGTGCCAGCAGTTACTCGGGTATCCAGGGGGGGGCTGAAGCTTTCTTT
CDR3: CASSYSGIQGGAEAFF

size: many
J: TRBJ1-5
D: -
V: TRBV12-3/TRBV12-4
DNA: TGTGCCAGCACCCGAAAGGGGTCGGGGCAGCCCCAGCATTTT
CDR3: CASTRKGSGQPQHF

size: few
J: TRBJ2-7
D: -
V: TRBV6-5
DNA: TGTGCCAGCAGTTCCTCATACGAGTGGTACTTC
CDR3: CASSSSYEWYF

size: many
J: TRBJ1-1
D: TRBD1
V: TRBV19
DNA: TGTGCCAGTAGTATAGAACTACAGGGGAGCACTGAAGCTTTCTTT
CDR3: CASSIELQGSTEAFF